A single sample gave rise to the 9 T cell receptor beta chains below, sequenced in a study of control samples from healthy donors and cancer patients. TCRdb's copy holds only in-frame clones and misses some; the assay was immunoSEQ multiplex PCR. Among under 95,000 clones listed, roughly 92% were seen once. Material for sequencing was blood. These receptors were collected from a woman in her 30s in good health.

The chain recombines TRBV5-5 with TRBJ2-3; 13 nucleotides align to TRBD2. The V gene's germline CDR1 is SGHKS and CDR2 YYEKEE (reference sequence). Trimming took 4 bases from V and 3 from J; bases not matched to a gene: 2. The CDR3 is 15 residues long. The CDR3 nucleotides are TGTGCCAGCAGCCCGGGACTAGCGGGGACAGATACGCAGTATTTT. This gives the protein CASSPGLAGTDTQYF.

The V gene is TRBV7-9, the J gene TRBJ2-5; maybe TRBD2 (5 bases). The germline CDR1 and CDR2 sequences are SEHNR and FQNEAQ (reference sequence). The CDR3 is 14 amino acids. The ends were cut back, 5 bases at V and 2 bases at J, with 12 bases in the middle. DNA for the CDR3: TGTGCCAGCAGCCCGGGGTCGGAGCAAGAGACCCAGTACTTC. Translated, it gives CASSPGSEQETQYF.

The CDR3 loop reads CASSADRGLEKLFF. The CDR3 coding sequence is TGTGCCAGTAGTGCGGACAGGGGTTTGGAAAAACTGTTTTTT. The gene calls are TRBV19 and TRBJ1-4; 9 bases match TRBD1. Germline CDR1 is LNHDA and CDR2 is SQIVND (reference sequence). The CDR3 is made up of 14 amino acids. V shed 5 bases and J 8 bases; nucleotides not matched to a gene: 6.

The genes are TRBV28 and TRBJ2-1, with 11 bases fitting TRBD1. The V gene's germline CDR1 is MDHEN and CDR2 SYDVKM. This CDR3 has 15 residues. Trimming took 2 bases from V and 10 from J; bases not matched to a gene: 7. As DNA, the CDR3 is TGTGCCAGCAGTTTAGGACAGGGGGCATTAGGAGAGCAGTTCTTC. Encoded protein: CASSLGQGALGEQFF.

The J gene is TRBJ1-1, the V gene TRBV27; no clear D gene. V lost 2 bases and J 4 bases, leaving 8 bases between the germline ends. The CDR3 length is 13 residues. In germline, CDR1 is MNHEY, CDR2 SMNVEV (reference sequence). The CDR3 protein is CASSLGPGTEAFF. In DNA form, the CDR3 reads TGTGCCAGCAGTTTAGGGCCGGGCACTGAAGCTTTCTTT.

The V and J genes are TRBV7-9 and TRBJ1-3; D is ambiguous. The CDR3 is 15 residues long. Trimming took 1 base from V and 2 from J, leaving 9 bases between them. Germline V CDR1 and CDR2: SEHNR, FQNEAQ (reference sequence). DNA for the CDR3: TGTGCCAGCAGCTTAGGCGGTTCGGCTGGAAACACCATATATTTT. It codes for CASSLGGSAGNTIYF.

V usage is TRBV5-5 and J usage is TRBJ1-2; possibly TRBD1 for D (6 bases). Trimming cost V 0 bases and J 2 bases, with 11 bases left between them. The germline CDR1 and CDR2 sequences are SGHKS and YYEKEE (reference sequence). This CDR3 region has 15 residues. CDR3 bases: TGTGCCAGCAGCTTGGAACAGGGCAGAAACTATGGCTACACCTTC. It specifies CASSLEQGRNYGYTF.

This clone appeared a few times. The chain is built from TRBV30 and TRBJ1-4; D not resolved. The length of the CDR3 is 13 residues. V was trimmed by 2 bases and J by 5 bases, leaving 9 bases between them. The germline gives CDR1 GTSNPN, CDR2 SVGIG (reference sequence). CDR3 bases: TGTGCCTGGAGTCATAATAGGAATGAAAAACTGTTTTTT. This encodes CAWSHNRNEKLFF.

The rearrangement links TRBV9 to TRBJ1-4, with a weak D call TRBD1 (6 bases). This CDR3 has 12 amino acids. V lost 0 bases, J lost 10 bases, and 7 bases lay in between. The germline V gene has CDR1 SGDLS and CDR2 YYNGEE. The CDR3 DNA is TGTGCCAGCAGCGTAGGAGGGGGAAAACTGTTTTTT. Its protein is CASSVGGGKLFF.